The next 29 T cell receptor beta chains were all read from a single sample in a study of T-cell reconstitution after alpha-beta-depleted transplantation in children. Unique molecular identifiers were used in preparing the TCRbeta library. TCRdb itself ran the PCR reads through MiXCR, one entry per CDR3 protein. The sample shows about 70,000 distinct CDR3 sequences, 9.5% to 13% of them seen only once. The sample here was PBMCs, taken before TCRalphabeta/CD19-depleted stem cell transplant. Every receptor here comes from a boy between 10 and 17 years old with acute myeloid leukemia, due to receive a stem cell transplant.

At least ten counts were recorded for this clonotype. The V gene is TRBV7-3, the J gene TRBJ2-3, with D possibly matching TRBD1 (6 bases). V was cut by 0 bases and J by 11 bases, with 12 bases left in between. CDR3 length: 13 residues. Germline loops: CDR1 SGHTA, CDR2 FQGTGA. In DNA form, the CDR3 reads TGTGCCAGCAGCTTAACCGGGGACACTCAGCAGTATTTT. It translates to CASSLTGDTQQYF.

The table lists this clonotype with many counts. The gene calls are TRBV7-2 and TRBJ2-7; no firm D call. V lost 4 bases to trimming and J lost 2 bases, with 18 bases between them. There are 16 residues in the CDR3. Germline CDR1 and CDR2: SGHTA and FQGNSA. CDR3 protein: CASSSVIIGGTYEQYF. DNA for the CDR3: TGTGCCAGCAGCTCCGTAATTATAGGCGGAACCTACGAGCAGTACTTC.

This clonotype was recorded at least ten times. The rearrangement joins TRBV12-3 or TRBV12-4 to TRBJ1-5, with D unresolved. There are 12 residues in the CDR3. The germline V and J ends were trimmed by 7 bases and 3 bases, with 7 bases remaining between them. The CDR3, as DNA: TGTGCCAGCAACAGTCTCAATCAGCCCCAGCATTTT. Protein product: CASNSLNQPQHF.

In its sample, this clonotype was seen many times. J is TRBJ2-1 and V is TRBV5-5, with 7 bases fitting TRBD1. Germline-derived CDR1 and CDR2 are SGHKS and YYEKEE (reference sequence). The CDR3 sequence is 13 residues long. V lost 1 base to trimming and J lost 6 bases; unmatched junction nucleotides: 1. The CDR3 DNA sequence: TGTGCCAGCAGCTTGTCAGGGGGCAATGAGCAGTTCTTC. This gives the protein CASSLSGGNEQFF.

Many counts were recorded for this clonotype. The chain joins TRBV3-1 to TRBJ2-7; TRBD2 matches at 8 bases. The CDR3 extends over 14 amino acids. Trimming took 5 bases from V and 2 from J; bases not matched to a gene: 5. Germline values: CDR1 LGHDT, CDR2 YNNKEL (reference sequence). DNA of the CDR3: TGTGCCAGCAGCTCCGTAGCGGGACCCTACGAGCAGTACTTC. Translated, it gives CASSSVAGPYEQYF.

Many counts were recorded for this clonotype. This chain links TRBV5-1 with TRBJ2-5; D ambiguous. Germline V CDR1 and CDR2: SGHRS, YFSETQ. The CDR3 totals 13 residues. V lost 6 bases and J 5 bases, leaving 14 bases between the germline ends. The CDR3: CASTPVVGETQYF. CDR3 DNA: TGCGCCAGCACCCCCGTAGTCGGGGAGACCCAGTACTTC.

At least ten counts were recorded for this clonotype. V gene TRBV11-2 combines with J gene TRBJ2-2, with D unresolved. This CDR3 comprises 16 residues. V lost 1 base to trimming and J lost 1 base, with 10 bases between them. Per the germline V gene, CDR1 is SGHAT and CDR2 is FQNNGV. CDR3 bases: TGTGCCAGCAGCTTAGGCAGGAATGGGAACACCGGGGAGCTGTTTTTT. Translated, it gives CASSLGRNGNTGELFF.

This clonotype was found many times. The rearrangement links TRBV12-3 or TRBV12-4 to TRBJ2-1; 7 positions agree with TRBD1. V lost 4 bases to trimming and J lost 5 bases; unmatched junction nucleotides: 14. The CDR3 length is 17 residues. Here the CDR3 DNA reads TGTGCCAGCAGTTCCCCATCACAGGGGCCCAACCACAATGAGCAGTTCTTC. It yields the protein CASSSPSQGPNHNEQFF.

This clonotype was seen ten or more times. The J gene is TRBJ2-2, the V gene TRBV5-1; 12 nucleotides align to TRBD1. V dropped 4 bases and J dropped 6; count of bases not matched to a gene: 10. Germline V lookup: CDR1 SGHRS, CDR2 YFSETQ. The length of the CDR3 is 17 residues. The CDR3 sequence is CASSGDRGRVRAGELFF. The CDR3 bases are TGCGCCAGCAGCGGGGACAGGGGGCGCGTAAGGGCCGGGGAGCTGTTTTTT.

The V gene is TRBV6-2 or TRBV6-3, the J gene TRBJ2-4, with D uncertain. This CDR3 has 11 residues. Germline lookup yields CDR1 MNHEY and CDR2 SVGEGT. Trimming cost V 2 bases and J 14 bases, with 10 bases left between them. The CDR3 loop reads CASSYGTSEYF. Here the CDR3 DNA reads TGTGCCAGCAGTTACGGCACTTCCGAGTACTTC.

The chain links TRBV7-6 to TRBJ2-1, with 9 bases fitting TRBD2. This CDR3 is 14 amino acids long. Germline-derived CDR1 and CDR2 are SGHVS and FNYEAQ. Germline trimming cut 5 bases from V and 3 bases from J; bases unmatched to any gene: 2. The CDR3 sequence is CASSPSGNYNEQFF. The CDR3 DNA reads as TGTGCCAGCAGCCCTAGCGGGAACTACAATGAGCAGTTCTTC.

This clonotype was counted at least ten times. This chain uses TRBV20-1 with TRBJ1-5; D remains unclear. Germline CDR1 reads DFQATT; CDR2 reads SNEGSKA (reference sequence). Deletions cut 3 bases from V and 6 bases from J, with 18 bases between. This CDR3 has 15 residues. CDR3 coding DNA: TGCAGTGCTAGTCTTCCGGGGAGGATCGGTCAGCCCCAGCATTTT. Its protein product is CSASLPGRIGQPQHF.

In this sample, this clonotype turned up many times. J is TRBJ1-1 and V is TRBV20-1, with 7 bases lining up with TRBD1. Germline trimming cut 6 bases from V and 5 bases from J; bases unmatched to any gene: 9. This CDR3 is built from 13 residues. The germline V gene encodes CDR1 DFQATT and CDR2 SNEGSKA (reference sequence). The CDR3 sequence is CSARGEEKTEAFF. CDR3 nucleotide sequence: TGCAGTGCCAGGGGGGAGGAGAAGACTGAAGCTTTCTTT.

This clonotype was seen more than once but under ten times. This sequence joins TRBV12-3 or TRBV12-4 and TRBJ2-1; D remains unclear. With 6 bases removed from V and 8 bases from J, the gap between germline ends came to 17 bases. The CDR3 has 14 residues. The CDR3 DNA reads TGTGCCAGCAGGAAAACTGGAGAGGTTTATGAGCAGTTCTTC. Translated: CASRKTGEVYEQFF.

The CDR3 DNA is TGTGCCAGCAGCCAAGCTCCCGGGACAGGGGACCACGAGCAGTACTTC. This encodes CASSQAPGTGDHEQYF. The chain is built from TRBV4-2 and TRBJ2-7, with TRBD1 matching 10 bases. Per the germline V gene, CDR1 is LGHNA and CDR2 is YNFKEQ. This CDR3 is 16 amino acids long. The junction had 8 bases not matched to a gene; V was cut back by 1 base and J by 5 bases.

Ten or more counts support this clonotype. The rearrangement uses TRBV7-3 and TRBJ1-1, with D perhaps TRBD1 (6 bases). Between the trimmed V and J ends, which lost 2 bases and 11 bases, there was a span of 12 bases. Germline values: CDR1 SGHTA, CDR2 FQGTGA. The CDR3 is made up of 12 amino acids. The CDR3 bases are TGTGCCAGCAGCTTACGTGAGGGGGAGGCTTTCTTT. The encoded protein is CASSLREGEAFF.

This clonotype was observed at least ten times. This chain's CDR3 is CSAQQKTGTREQFF. The CDR3 DNA reads TGCAGTGCTCAGCAGAAGACAGGGACCAGGGAGCAGTTCTTC. V gene TRBV20-1 combines with J gene TRBJ2-1; TRBD1 matches at 7 bases. The germline V gene encodes CDR1 DFQATT and CDR2 SNEGSKA (reference sequence). The ends lost 5 bases at V and 10 bases at J; junction bases unmatched: 14. The CDR3 contains 14 residues.

The gene calls are TRBV30 and TRBJ2-5, with a weak D call TRBD2 (7 bases). Germline V gene data show CDR1 as GTSNPN and CDR2 as SVGIG (reference sequence). The CDR3 sequence is 15 residues long. Trimming removed 0 bases from V and 1 base from J, with 12 bases in between. In DNA, the CDR3 is TGTGCCTGGAGTGTCGGTGGGGGGGCCCAAGAGACCCAGTACTTC. Amino acids: CAWSVGGGAQETQYF.

The rearrangement uses TRBV12-3 or TRBV12-4 and TRBJ2-3; D is possibly TRBD2 (7 bases). V lost 3 bases, J lost 3 bases, and 19 bases lay in between. This CDR3 contains 17 residues. CDR3 residues: CASSFNLGGAATDTQYF. DNA for the CDR3: TGTGCCAGCAGTTTTAATCTGGGGGGGGCAGCGACAGATACGCAGTATTTT.

This clonotype was recorded at least ten times. V usage is TRBV6-2 or TRBV6-3 and J usage is TRBJ2-2; D gene uncertain. This CDR3 has 11 residues. Trimming removed 6 bases at V and 3 bases at J, with 2 bases between. CDR1 and CDR2 (germline): MNHEY, SVGEGT. The CDR3 DNA reads as TGTGCCAGCAGCCACACCGGGGAGCTGTTTTTT. Amino acids: CASSHTGELFF.

Turning to this clonotype: A much larger clone differs from this one at a single base, so this may be a read error. The chain is built from TRBV4-2 and TRBJ2-1; 15 bases align to TRBD2. The CDR3 contains 19 residues. Germline V gives CDR1 LGHNA, CDR2 YNFKEQ. The CDR3 coding sequence is TGTGCCAGCAGCACCGGAGGACTAGCGGGAGGGCGGGGTAAGGATGAGCGGTTCTTC. As protein: CASSTGGLAGGRGKDERFF.

In its sample, this clonotype was seen many times. The J gene is TRBJ2-1, the V gene TRBV5-1; D is ambiguous. This CDR3 is built from 13 residues. The ends were cut back, 0 bases at V and 5 bases at J, with 6 bases in the middle. The germline gives CDR1 SGHRS, CDR2 YFSETQ. The CDR3 coding sequence is TGCGCCAGCAGCTTGGGGCAGGACAATGAGCAGTTCTTC. It yields the protein CASSLGQDNEQFF.

In its sample, this clonotype was seen many times. This sequence joins TRBV5-1 and TRBJ2-3; 15 bases agree with TRBD2. The CDR3 runs to 19 residues. V trimming: 3 bases; J trimming: 4 bases; junction bases outside the gene matches: 12. Germline V gives CDR1 SGHRS, CDR2 YFSETQ. As DNA, the CDR3 is TGCGCCAGCAGCTCCGGACTAGCGGGAGGGAGTGGTAGCGCAGATACGCAGTATTTT. It is translated as CASSSGLAGGSGSADTQYF.

This clonotype has ten or more counts. The chain is built from TRBV6-2 or TRBV6-3 and TRBJ2-3; TRBD2 agrees at 13 bases. Germline V CDR1 and CDR2: MNHEY, SVGEGT. The CDR3 loop spans 17 amino acids. Germline trimming cut 5 bases from V and 0 bases from J; bases unmatched to any gene: 5. Here the CDR3 DNA reads TGTGCCAGCAGTCGACTAGCGGGGGGACGTAGCACAGATACGCAGTATTTT. This sequence encodes CASSRLAGGRSTDTQYF.

The sample holds many counts of this clonotype. The rearrangement links TRBV5-5 to TRBJ2-3; 7 positions match TRBD2. Trimming at V came to 4 bases and at J to 0 bases, leaving 5 bases not matched to a gene. The CDR3 is made up of 15 amino acids. The germline V gene has CDR1 SGHKS and CDR2 YYEKEE (reference sequence). Written as DNA, the CDR3 is TGTGCCAGCAGCGGGGGGGGACTCAGCACAGATACGCAGTATTTT. It is translated as CASSGGGLSTDTQYF.

In its sample, this clonotype was seen many times. The rearrangement uses TRBV4-3 and TRBJ2-7; 9 positions agree with TRBD1. Unmatched junction bases numbered 10, after V lost 5 bases and J lost 5 bases. Germline values: CDR1 LGHNA, CDR2 YSLEER. CDR3 length: 15 amino acids. The CDR3 protein is CASSTVRDRANEQYF. DNA for the CDR3: TGCGCCAGCAGCACAGTGCGGGACAGGGCCAACGAGCAGTACTTC.

The chain is built from TRBV28 and TRBJ2-7; TRBD1 might be the D (5 bases). Trimming pared 2 bases from V and 5 bases from J, leaving 16 bases between. The CDR3 runs to 15 residues. CDR1 MDHEN and CDR2 SYDVKM come from the germline V gene. The DNA of the CDR3 is TGTGCCAGCAGTTTAGGTGCCAGGGAAGGCGACGAGCAGTACTTC. This sequence encodes CASSLGAREGDEQYF. Looking up the rest from reference TRBV28 and TRBJ2-7 gives the full variable domain: DVKVTQSSRYLVKRTGEKVFLECVQDMDHENMFWYRQDPGLGLRLIYFSYDVKMKEKGDIPEGYSVSREKKERFSLILESASTNQTSMYLCASSLGAREGDEQYFGPGTRLTVT.

This clonotype appeared many times. The chain uses TRBV7-2 and TRBJ2-3; D ambiguous. This CDR3 is 11 amino acids long. V was trimmed by 6 bases and J by 8 bases, leaving 9 bases between them. The germline CDR1 and CDR2 sequences are SGHTA and FQGNSA. The CDR3 DNA reads as TGTGCCAGCAGAAGTGCTGGTACGCAGTATTTT. Its translation is CASRSAGTQYF.

Many counts were recorded for this clonotype. The chain uses TRBV7-2 and TRBJ2-7; 8 positions match TRBD1. V shed 8 bases and J 4 bases; nucleotides not matched to a gene: 7. Per germline, CDR1 SGHTA and CDR2 FQGNSA. This CDR3 spans 13 amino acids. The CDR3 nucleotides read TGTGCCAGCCGTTCAGGGGGCTTATACGAGCAGTACTTC. It yields the protein CASRSGGLYEQYF.